This TCR beta chain was recovered during a study of PD-L1 blockade in urothelial cancer (dated by TCRdb to 2015 to 2018). For the wider study: Therapy was started at some point between 2014 and 2016 for all patients, and atezolizumab 1,200 mg was administered intravenously every 3 weeks. About nine tenths of the roughly 29 patients were identified as males with urothelial cancer of bladder origin, and a prior smoking history was reported by 18 of 29 patients. Patients had an ECOG performance status of 0 or 1 and had received between 0 and 3 prior chemotherapy regimens. Blood samples were analyzed at two time points: 3 weeks after treatment start (second dose) and 6 weeks after treatment start. Blood samples gave a median of around 140,000 T cells and tens of thousands of unique TCRs, with a median clonality of 0.080. The study was an exploratory multi-omic analysis of somatic, immune and clinical correlates of response to PD-L1 blockade with atezolizumab in urothelial cancer. TCR sequencing covered pretreatment tumor samples and matched, serially collected peripheral blood taken before and after atezolizumab treatment. Durable clinical benefit was defined as a progression-free survival longer than 6 months, and TCR features were additionally tested against progression-free survival and overall survival. Whole exome sequencing and RNA sequencing of pretreatment tumors were performed alongside TCR sequencing in the same patients. Eight to ten patients achieved durable clinical benefit and 20 did not. Pretreatment blood TCR-seq was available for about 30 patients, at least one posttreatment blood collection was obtained for some 24 patients, and tumor TCR-seq was available for some 24 patients.

Synthetic TCR analog templates were spiked into each PCR to estimate absolute template abundance from read counts. The immunoSEQ assay used bias-controlled V and J gene primers to amplify TCRbeta CDR3 regions from genomic DNA. Rearranged TCRbeta segments were sequenced at approximately 20X coverage. The original methods were these. Clustering was used to correct sequencing errors, and CDR3s were annotated against IMGT to assign V, D and J genes. Downstream analyses used only productive TCRbeta rearrangements, leaving out any out-of-frame or stop-codon sequences. Clonality was calculated as one minus the Shannon entropy normalized by the log of the number of unique productive sequences. Clones differing between time points or between blood and tumor were identified using Fisher's exact test with Benjamini-Hochberg correction, with an adjusted p below 0.01 applied as the threshold. This is the immuneACCESS table as TCRdb keeps it, with only in-frame sequences that have V and J called. A part of the clones is gone; compared with another copy, unresolved V genes explain less than half, and the rest is unexplained. The D gene and trimming were derived from the DNA, and the V and J assignments and clone size from that table. Recorded for this sample are tens of thousands of clones; about 90% of them occurred a single time. The leading ten clones occupy about 11% of the sample.

Of note for this clone: This clone's antigen is unknown. Base qualities are not provided; no much larger clone lies one nucleotide away.

At the junction V is shortened by 3 bases and J by 11 bases; bases outside the gene matches: 16. Taken from cysteine to phenylalanine, the CDR3 has 16 residues. Of the read, only the CDR3 DNA is kept; its 48 bases are in frame from base 1. Based on the germline V gene, the CDR1 and CDR2 sequences are SGDLS and YYNGEE. Broad study findings and their caveats: Improved progression-free and overall survival was found to be associated with pretreatment peripheral blood TCR clonality below the median. Small sample size (n of about 30) and many exploratory analyses mean the results are intended to be hypothesis-generating. Patients with durable benefit showed greater expansion of tumor-associated TCR clones in peripheral blood 3 weeks after starting treatment (n ≈ 20, p = 0.022).

The label giving this sample's time point can be read as: peripheral blood 6 weeks after treatment start. The cohort included some 30 patients with locally advanced or metastatic urothelial carcinoma who were treated at Memorial Sloan Kettering on a trial protocol. Peripheral blood mononuclear cells were collected pretreatment and during treatment, with between 1 and 8 total time points per patient. The Qiagen DNeasy Blood extraction kit was used to purify genomic DNA from total PBMCs and tumor samples. Collected pretreatment and during treatment, PBMCs were isolated and stored as previously described.

The chain is assembled from TRBV9 and TRBJ1-5; TRBD1 aligns with 8 central bases. This material consisted of PBMCs, taken around atezolizumab (anti-PD-L1) treatment. This receptor was taken from a man aged 55 to 70 with urothelial cancer. The DNA sequence is given as TGTGCCAGCAGCGAGAGGGGGTGGGACAGGCGGCTGGCCCAGCATTTT. Translated, it gives CASSERGWDRRLAQHF.